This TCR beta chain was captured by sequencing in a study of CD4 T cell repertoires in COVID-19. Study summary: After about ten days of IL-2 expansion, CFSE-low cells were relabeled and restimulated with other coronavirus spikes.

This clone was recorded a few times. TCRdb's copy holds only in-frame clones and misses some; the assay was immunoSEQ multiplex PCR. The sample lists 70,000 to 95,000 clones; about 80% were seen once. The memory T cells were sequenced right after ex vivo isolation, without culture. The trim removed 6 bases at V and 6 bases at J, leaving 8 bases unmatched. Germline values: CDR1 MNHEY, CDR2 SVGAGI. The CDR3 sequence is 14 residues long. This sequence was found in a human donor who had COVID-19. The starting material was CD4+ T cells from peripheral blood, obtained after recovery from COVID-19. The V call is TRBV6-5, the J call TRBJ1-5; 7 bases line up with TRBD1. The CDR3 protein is CASRNRGGVQPQHF. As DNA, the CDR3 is TGTGCCAGCAGAAACAGGGGTGGCGTTCAGCCCCAGCATTTT.